The 24 T cell receptor beta chains given below trace back to one sample, sequenced in a study of CD8+ T cells in alopecia areata. Specified treatment: oral pan-JAK inhibitor, 5-10 mg twice daily. Reverse transcribed after extraction, RNA yielded cDNA as the sequencing template. Sequenced by immunoSEQ multiplex PCR; TCRdb stores in-frame clones only, minus some. Counted here are about 190,000 clones, 60% to 70% occurring once; the ten biggest clones make up over 0.55%. The specimen was CD4+ T cells sorted from blood, collected at week 4, from a patient treated with tofacitinib. These receptors were collected from a human donor with alopecia areata.

This clone appeared a few times. This chain connects TRBV6-1 to TRBJ2-1, with 9 bases identical to TRBD1. Germline V gives CDR1 MNHNS, CDR2 SASEGT. With 10 bases clipped from V and 7 bases from J, the junction kept 8 bases outside the gene matches. The CDR3 is made up of 13 amino acids. CDR3 sequence: CATNRGQWNEQFF. The CDR3 region has the DNA TGTGCCACGAACAGGGGGCAATGGAATGAGCAGTTCTTC.

V gene TRBV7-2 combines with J gene TRBJ2-3; D is unclear. This CDR3 comprises 13 residues. Germline values: CDR1 SGHTA, CDR2 FQGNSA. Trimming pared 2 bases from V and 4 bases from J, leaving 7 bases between. The CDR3, as DNA: TGTGCCAGCAGCTTACCTGGGGCAGATACGCAGTATTTT. Its translation: CASSLPGADTQYF.

This clone was detected a few times. The chain links TRBV6-1 to TRBJ2-7, with TRBD1 matching over 7 bases. The CDR3 totals 14 residues. CDR1 MNHNS and CDR2 SASEGT come from the germline V gene. V trimming: 5 bases; J trimming: 4 bases; junction bases outside the gene matches: 8. The CDR3 reads CASSQRTGLYEQYF. CDR3 DNA sequence: TGTGCCAGCAGTCAGAGGACAGGATTATACGAGCAGTACTTC.

V is TRBV29-1 and J is TRBJ2-1; TRBD1 matches at 9 bases. The length of the CDR3 is 15 residues. Trimming cost V 7 bases and J 7 bases; bases outside gene matches: 14. CDR1 is SQVTM, CDR2 ANQGSEA, per germline. The DNA for the CDR3 is TGCAGCGCTGACGGCGGGACAGGGATACGGAATGAGCAGTTCTTC. Amino acids: CSADGGTGIRNEQFF.

The chain combines TRBV6-1 with TRBJ1-5; tentative D call: TRBD1 (5 bases). Germline lookup yields CDR1 MNHNS and CDR2 SASEGT. CDR3 length: 16 amino acids. With 0 bases removed from V and 7 bases from J, the gap between germline ends came to 16 bases. Written as DNA, the CDR3 is TGTGCCAGCAGTGAAGCGCAGGGTAACTCGTGGCAGCCCCAGCATTTT. This gives the protein CASSEAQGNSWQPQHF.

The chain is built from TRBV4-2 and TRBJ2-7; 7 bases fit TRBD2. Trimming cost V 3 bases and J 2 bases; bases outside gene matches: 10. The CDR3 is 16 amino acids. The germline V gene encodes CDR1 LGHNA and CDR2 YNFKEQ. The CDR3 reads CASSHLEGSGAYEQYF. CDR3 nucleotides: TGTGCCAGCAGCCATCTAGAGGGGAGCGGGGCCTACGAGCAGTACTTC.

V and J are TRBV7-2 and TRBJ1-1; D not resolved. The V and J ends lost 4 bases and 7 bases respectively, with 19 bases between them. CDR1 and CDR2 from the germline V gene are SGHTA and FQGNSA. CDR3 length equals 15 residues. This chain's CDR3 is CASSSGTIRSGEAFF. CDR3 bases: TGTGCCAGCAGCTCTGGCACTATTCGCTCCGGTGAAGCTTTCTTT.

The chain is built from TRBV2 and TRBJ1-4; D is ambiguous. Germline CDR1 and CDR2: SNHLY and FYNNEI. V dropped 8 bases and J dropped 11 bases, with 15 bases sitting between them. The CDR3 spans 12 residues. This chain's CDR3 is CASGNEAGKLFF. The CDR3 nucleotides read TGTGCCAGCGGCAACGAGGCCGGGAAACTGTTTTTT. The full variable domain, in which reference TRBV2 and TRBJ1-4 provide the parts outside the CDR3, is EPEVTQTPSHQVTQMGQEVILRCVPISNHLYFYWYRQILGQKVEFLVSFYNNEISEKSEIFDDQFSVERPDGSNFTLKIRSTKLEDSAMYFCASGNEAGKLFFGSGTQLSVL.

CDR3 in DNA: TGCAGCGTTCCCAGACAGGGGGCGTTTACCATGGCTGAAGCTTTCTTT. This translates into CSVPRQGAFTMAEAFF. V usage is TRBV29-1 and J usage is TRBJ1-1, with TRBD1 matching 10 bases. Germline trimming cut 5 bases from V and 6 bases from J; bases unmatched to any gene: 15. Germline values: CDR1 SQVTM, CDR2 ANQGSEA. CDR3 length: 16 residues.

CDR3 nucleotides: TGTGCCAGCAGCAGTAGCGGGAGGGCGGACAATGAGCAGTTCTTC. Amino acids: CASSSSGRADNEQFF. V is TRBV7-6 and J is TRBJ2-1; 11 bases are a match to TRBD2. CDR3 length: 15 residues. CDR1 is SGHVS, CDR2 FNYEAQ, per germline. The V segment lost 5 bases and the J segment 5 bases; nucleotides outside the gene matches: 5. The full variable domain, with the rest looked up from reference TRBV7-6 and TRBJ2-1, is GAGVSQSPRYKVTKRGQDVALRCDPISGHVSLYWYRQALGQGPEFLTYFNYEAQQDKSGLPNDRFSAERPEGSISTLTIQRTEQRDSAMYRCASSSSGRADNEQFFGPGTRLTVL.

As concerns this clone: A read error may account for a junction end that differs from germline. The chain has TRBV29-1 and TRBJ1-2, with 7 bases fitting TRBD1. In germline, CDR1 is SQVTM, CDR2 ANQGSEA. CDR3 size: 9 residues. Written as DNA, the CDR3 is TGCAGCGTCGAAGGGGGGACAGTCTTC. Translated, it gives CSVEGGTVF.

This chain links TRBV30 with TRBJ2-5; 10 bases agree with TRBD1. Unmatched junction bases numbered 12, after V lost 7 bases and J lost 4 bases. Per the germline V gene, CDR1 is GTSNPN and CDR2 is SVGIG (reference sequence). This CDR3 spans 15 amino acids. This chain's CDR3 is CASTGTGAWGETQYF. As DNA, the CDR3 is TGTGCCTCAACCGGGACAGGGGCTTGGGGAGAGACCCAGTACTTC.

The rearrangement links TRBV27 to TRBJ1-2; unclear D gene. CDR1 and CDR2 (germline): MNHEY, SMNVEV (reference sequence). The CDR3 extends over 13 amino acids. Trimming removed 5 bases from V and 5 bases from J, with 12 bases in between. CDR3 in amino acids: CASSPGTGYGYTF. Here the CDR3 DNA reads TGTGCCAGCAGTCCAGGTACGGGATATGGCTACACCTTC.

The rearrangement joins TRBV4-3 to TRBJ1-4, with no clear D. Germline lookup yields CDR1 LGHNA and CDR2 YSLEER. This CDR3 is built from 16 residues. Trimming removed 0 bases at V and 1 base at J, with 9 bases between. The CDR3 DNA reads as TGCGCCAGCAGCCAAGATCCATTAGTAACTAATGAAAAACTGTTTTTT. Translation gives CASSQDPLVTNEKLFF.

The table lists this clone with a count of one. The CDR3 sequence is CASRRAGGSDEQYF. The CDR3 nucleotides are TGCGCCAGCCGCCGGGCCGGGGGTTCCGACGAGCAGTACTTC. The chain uses TRBV5-1 and TRBJ2-7; D is possibly TRBD2 (6 bases). Germline V gene lookup returns CDR1 SGHRS and CDR2 YFSETQ. There are 14 residues in the CDR3. Trimming shortened V by 7 bases and J by 5 bases, and 19 bases separated the two germline ends.

V is TRBV30 and J is TRBJ2-5; 7 nucleotides agree with TRBD2. The V and J ends lost 4 bases and 4 bases, in that order; junction bases with no gene match: 6. Germline V gene sequence: CDR1 GTSNPN, CDR2 SVGIG (reference sequence). This CDR3 contains 13 residues. The CDR3 nucleotides read TGTGCCTGGACTAGCGGAGGGGTAGAGACCCAGTACTTC. This sequence encodes CAWTSGGVETQYF.

The V and J genes are TRBV5-1 and TRBJ2-5; TRBD2 is a possible D gene (6 bases). Germline loops: CDR1 SGHRS, CDR2 YFSETQ. The CDR3 length is 13 residues. The V end lost 6 bases, the J end lost 2 bases, and 11 bases lay between the germline ends. The CDR3, as DNA: TGCGCCAGCAACCAGGGACTTCAAGAGACCCAGTACTTC. This encodes CASNQGLQETQYF.

This clone has only a few counts. The chain recombines TRBV30 with TRBJ2-1; the D gene is possibly TRBD1 (6 bases). The V gene's germline CDR1 is GTSNPN and CDR2 SVGIG (reference sequence). There are 15 residues in the CDR3. V was shortened by 6 bases and J by 9 bases, with 24 bases between the two germline ends. The CDR3 DNA reads TGTGCCTGCGCTACGGGGACACTCCACGGATTTGAGCAGTTCTTC. Encoded protein: CACATGTLHGFEQFF.

The gene calls are TRBV9 and TRBJ2-5; 8 bases align to TRBD1. This CDR3 has 13 residues. After removal of 3 bases from V and 5 bases from J, the junction contained 3 bases not matched to a gene. Germline V gene data show CDR1 as SGDLS and CDR2 as YYNGEE. CDR3 bases: TGTGCCAGCAGCGGACAGGGGTGGGAGACCCAGTACTTC. As protein: CASSGQGWETQYF. Together with reference TRBV9 and TRBJ2-5, the CDR3 gives the full variable domain: DSGVTQTPKHLITATGQRVTLRCSPRSGDLSVYWYQQSLDQGLQFLIQYYNGEERAKGNILERFSAQQFPDLHSELNLSSLELGDSALYFCASSGQGWETQYFGPGTRLLVL.

This CDR3 is CASSRDRLANTGELFF. The CDR3 DNA follows: TGTGCCAGCAGCCGGGACAGACTCGCGAACACCGGGGAGCTGTTTTTT. V usage is TRBV2 and J usage is TRBJ2-2, with 7 bases aligning to TRBD1. The CDR3 contains 16 residues. Germline V gives CDR1 SNHLY, CDR2 FYNNEI. The J segment lost 0 bases and the V segment lost 6 bases, leaving 7 bases of the junction unmatched.

This clone was observed a few times. This chain links TRBV28 with TRBJ2-1, with 8 bases identical to TRBD2. Germline V gene sequence: CDR1 MDHEN, CDR2 SYDVKM. CDR3 length: 14 residues. With V trimmed by 6 bases and J by 5 bases, 6 bases remained unmatched. CDR3: CASSPGTRHNEQFF. In nucleotides, the CDR3 is TGTGCCAGCAGCCCCGGGACTAGACACAATGAGCAGTTCTTC.

The chain joins TRBV5-4 to TRBJ2-3; a possible D gene is TRBD2 (6 bases). This CDR3 has 15 residues. Germline V gene sequence: CDR1 SGHNT, CDR2 YYREEE (reference sequence). V lost 3 bases and J lost 6, with 17 bases in between. The CDR3: CASSSGTRQRDTQYF. CDR3 DNA sequence: TGTGCCAGCAGCTCCGGGACTCGACAGAGGGATACGCAGTATTTT.

The genes are TRBV21-1 and TRBJ1-5. TRBV21-1 is classified as a pseudogene. This CDR3 spans 12 amino acids. This CDR3 reads CASSKFGQPQHF. The CDR3 region has the DNA TGTGCCAGCAGCAAATTCGGTCAGCCCCAGCATTTT.

The gene calls are TRBV15 and TRBJ1-2; D remains ambiguous. V was trimmed by 1 base and J by 6 bases, leaving 21 bases between them. This CDR3 contains 17 residues. Germline loops: CDR1 LNHNV, CDR2 YYDKDF (reference sequence). The CDR3 reads CATSRAGRLQESHGYTF. CDR3 coding DNA: TGTGCCACCAGCAGAGCCGGGCGCCTTCAGGAATCCCATGGCTACACCTTC. The whole variable domain, remainder taken from reference TRBV15 and TRBJ1-2, is DAMVIQNPRYQVTQFGKPVTLSCSQTLNHNVMYWYQQKSSQAPKLLFHYYDKDFNNEADTPDNFQSRRPNTSFCFLDIRSPGLGDTAMYLCATSRAGRLQESHGYTFGSGTRLTVV.